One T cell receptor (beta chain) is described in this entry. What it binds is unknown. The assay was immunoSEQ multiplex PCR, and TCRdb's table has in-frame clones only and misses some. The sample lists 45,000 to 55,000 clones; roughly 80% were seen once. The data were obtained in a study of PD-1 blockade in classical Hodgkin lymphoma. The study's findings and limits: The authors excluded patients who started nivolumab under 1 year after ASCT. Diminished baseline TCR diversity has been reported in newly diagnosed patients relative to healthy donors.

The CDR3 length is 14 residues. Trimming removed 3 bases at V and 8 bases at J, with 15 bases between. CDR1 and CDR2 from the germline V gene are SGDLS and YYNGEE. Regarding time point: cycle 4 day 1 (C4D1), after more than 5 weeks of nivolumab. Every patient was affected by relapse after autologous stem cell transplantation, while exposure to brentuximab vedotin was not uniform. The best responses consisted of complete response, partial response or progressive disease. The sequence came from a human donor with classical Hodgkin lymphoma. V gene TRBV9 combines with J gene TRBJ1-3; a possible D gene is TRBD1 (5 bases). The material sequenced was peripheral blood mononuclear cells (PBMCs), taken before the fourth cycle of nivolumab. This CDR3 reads CASSASPRGDTIYF. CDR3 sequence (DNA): TGTGCCAGCAGCGCCTCCCCCCGGGGGGACACCATATATTTT.